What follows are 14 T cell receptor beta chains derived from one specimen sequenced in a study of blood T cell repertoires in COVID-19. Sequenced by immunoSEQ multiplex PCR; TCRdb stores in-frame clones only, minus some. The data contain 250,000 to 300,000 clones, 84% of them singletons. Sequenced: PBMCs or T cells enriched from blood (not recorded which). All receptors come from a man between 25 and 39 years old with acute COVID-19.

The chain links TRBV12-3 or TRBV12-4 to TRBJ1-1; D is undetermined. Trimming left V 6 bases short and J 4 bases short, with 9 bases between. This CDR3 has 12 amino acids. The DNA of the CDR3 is TGTGCCAGCAGCCGCAGTGGCACTGAAGCTTTCTTT. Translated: CASSRSGTEAFF.

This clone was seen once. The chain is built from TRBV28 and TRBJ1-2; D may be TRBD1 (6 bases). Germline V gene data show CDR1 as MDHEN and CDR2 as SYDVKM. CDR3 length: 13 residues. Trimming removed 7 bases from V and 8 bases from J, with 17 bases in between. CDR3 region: CASTENRVWGYTF. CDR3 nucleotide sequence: TGTGCCAGCACCGAAAACAGGGTCTGGGGCTACACCTTC.

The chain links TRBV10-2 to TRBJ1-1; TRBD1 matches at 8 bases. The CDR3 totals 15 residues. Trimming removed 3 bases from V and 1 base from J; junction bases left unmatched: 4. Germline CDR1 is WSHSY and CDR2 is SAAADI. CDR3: CASSDPGQGNTEAFF. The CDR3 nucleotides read TGCGCCAGCAGTGACCCCGGACAGGGGAACACTGAAGCTTTCTTT.

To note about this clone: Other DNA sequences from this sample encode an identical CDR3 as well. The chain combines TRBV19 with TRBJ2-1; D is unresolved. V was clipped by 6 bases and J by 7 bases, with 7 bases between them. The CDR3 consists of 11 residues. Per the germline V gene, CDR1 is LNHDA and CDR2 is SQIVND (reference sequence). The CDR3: CASSIYNEQFF. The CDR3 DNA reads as TGTGCCAGTAGCATATATAATGAGCAGTTCTTC.

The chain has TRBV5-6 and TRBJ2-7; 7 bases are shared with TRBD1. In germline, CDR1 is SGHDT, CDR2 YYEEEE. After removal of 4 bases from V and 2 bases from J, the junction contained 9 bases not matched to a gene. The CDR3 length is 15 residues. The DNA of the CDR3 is TGTGCCAGCAGCGGCCGAGGGGGCCTACCCTACGAGCAGTACGTC. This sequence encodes CASSGRGGLPYEQYV.

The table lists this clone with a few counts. CDR3 in amino acids: CASSSTMAGVITGELFF. The CDR3 region has the DNA TGTGCCAGCAGCTCCACCATGGCGGGGGTTATCACCGGGGAGCTGTTTTTT. The chain joins TRBV7-2 to TRBJ2-2; 7 bases agree with TRBD2. V was clipped by 4 bases and J by 4 bases; unmatched bases: 12. Germline values: CDR1 SGHTA, CDR2 FQGNSA. The CDR3 spans 17 residues.

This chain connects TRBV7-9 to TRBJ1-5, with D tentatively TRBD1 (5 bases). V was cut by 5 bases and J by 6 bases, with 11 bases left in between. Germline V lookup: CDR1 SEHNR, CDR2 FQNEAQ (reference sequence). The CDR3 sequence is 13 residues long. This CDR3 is CASSPDSAQPQHF. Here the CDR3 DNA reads TGTGCCAGCAGCCCCGACAGCGCTCAGCCCCAGCATTTT.

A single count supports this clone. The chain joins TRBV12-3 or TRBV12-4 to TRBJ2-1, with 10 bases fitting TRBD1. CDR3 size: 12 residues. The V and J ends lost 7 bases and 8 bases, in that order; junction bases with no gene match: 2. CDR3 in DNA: TGTGCCAGCAACGGACAGGGGGATGAGCAGTTCTTC. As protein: CASNGQGDEQFF.

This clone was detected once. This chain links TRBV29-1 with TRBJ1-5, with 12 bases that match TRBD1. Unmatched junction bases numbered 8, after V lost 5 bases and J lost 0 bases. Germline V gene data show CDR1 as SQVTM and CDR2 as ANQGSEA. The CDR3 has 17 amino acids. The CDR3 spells CSVRDRGRGDSNQPQHF. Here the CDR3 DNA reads TGCAGCGTTCGGGACAGGGGGCGCGGAGATAGCAATCAGCCCCAGCATTTT.

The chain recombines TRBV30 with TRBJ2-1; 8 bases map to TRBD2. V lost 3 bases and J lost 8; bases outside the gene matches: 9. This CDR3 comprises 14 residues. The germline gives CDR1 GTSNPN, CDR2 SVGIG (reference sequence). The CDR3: CAWSPAGVRDEQFF. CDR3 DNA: TGTGCCTGGAGCCCAGCGGGAGTTCGAGATGAGCAGTTCTTC. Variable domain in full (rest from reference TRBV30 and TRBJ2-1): SQTIHQWPATLVQPVGSPLSLECTVEGTSNPNLYWYRQAAGRGLQLLFYSVGIGQISSEVPQNLSASRPQDRQFILSSKKLLLSDSGFYLCAWSPAGVRDEQFFGPGTRLTVL.

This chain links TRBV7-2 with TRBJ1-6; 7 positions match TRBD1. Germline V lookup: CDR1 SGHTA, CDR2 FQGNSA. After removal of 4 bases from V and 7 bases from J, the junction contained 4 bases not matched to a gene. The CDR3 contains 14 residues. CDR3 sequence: CASSYRGGNSPLHF. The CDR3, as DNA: TGTGCCAGCAGCTACAGGGGAGGCAATTCACCCCTCCACTTT.

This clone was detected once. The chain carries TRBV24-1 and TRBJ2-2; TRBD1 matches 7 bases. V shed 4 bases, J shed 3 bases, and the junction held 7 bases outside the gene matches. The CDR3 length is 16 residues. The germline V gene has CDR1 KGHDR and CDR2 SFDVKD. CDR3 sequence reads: CATSDHRGKDTGELFF. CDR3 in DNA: TGTGCCACCAGTGACCACAGGGGTAAGGACACCGGGGAGCTGTTTTTT.

The CDR3 DNA is TGTGCCAGCAGCCGCGGACAGGATGGGGAGCAGTACGTC. Encoded protein: CASSRGQDGEQYV. The chain couples TRBV7-8 to TRBJ2-7; the match to TRBD1 covers 7 bases. The germline CDR1 and CDR2 sequences are SGHVS and FQNEAQ. Unmatched junction bases numbered 8, after V lost 5 bases and J lost 7 bases. CDR3 length: 13 residues.

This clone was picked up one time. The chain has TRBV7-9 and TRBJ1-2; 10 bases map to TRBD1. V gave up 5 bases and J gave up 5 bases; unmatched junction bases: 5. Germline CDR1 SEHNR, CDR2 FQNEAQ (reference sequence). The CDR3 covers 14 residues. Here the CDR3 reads CASSPGTGAYGYTF. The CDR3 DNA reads TGTGCCAGCAGCCCCGGGACAGGGGCTTATGGCTACACCTTC.